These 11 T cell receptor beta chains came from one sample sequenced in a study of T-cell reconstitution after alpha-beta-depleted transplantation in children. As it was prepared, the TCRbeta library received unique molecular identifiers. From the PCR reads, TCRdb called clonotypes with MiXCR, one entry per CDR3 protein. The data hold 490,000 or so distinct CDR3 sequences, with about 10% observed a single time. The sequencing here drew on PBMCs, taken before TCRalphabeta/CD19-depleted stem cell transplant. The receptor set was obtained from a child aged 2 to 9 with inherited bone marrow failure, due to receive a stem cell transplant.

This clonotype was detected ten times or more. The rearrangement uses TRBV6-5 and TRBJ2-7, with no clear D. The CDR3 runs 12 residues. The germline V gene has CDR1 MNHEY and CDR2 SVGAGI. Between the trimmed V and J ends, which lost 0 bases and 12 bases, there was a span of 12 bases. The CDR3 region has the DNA TGTGCCAGCAGTTACTCGATGCAGGATCCGTACTTC. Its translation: CASSYSMQDPYF.

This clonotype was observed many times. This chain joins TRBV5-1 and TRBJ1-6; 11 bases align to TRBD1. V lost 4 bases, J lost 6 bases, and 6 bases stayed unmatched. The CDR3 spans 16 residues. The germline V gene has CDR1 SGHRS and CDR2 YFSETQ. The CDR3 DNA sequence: TGCGCCAGCAGCATGGACAGGGGGCGGACTAATTCACCCCTCCACTTT. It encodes CASSMDRGRTNSPLHF.

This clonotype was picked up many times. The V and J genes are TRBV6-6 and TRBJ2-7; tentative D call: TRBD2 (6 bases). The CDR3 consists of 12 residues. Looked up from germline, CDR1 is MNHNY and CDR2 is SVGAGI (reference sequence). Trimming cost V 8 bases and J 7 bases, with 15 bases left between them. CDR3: CASWRGLGEQYF. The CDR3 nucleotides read TGTGCCAGCTGGCGGGGTCTGGGGGAGCAGTACTTC.

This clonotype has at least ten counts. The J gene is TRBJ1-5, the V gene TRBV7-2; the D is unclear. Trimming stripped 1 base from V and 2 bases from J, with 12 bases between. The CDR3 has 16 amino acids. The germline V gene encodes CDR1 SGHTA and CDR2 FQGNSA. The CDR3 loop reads CASSLGPGWRNQPQHF. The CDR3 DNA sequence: TGTGCCAGCAGCTTAGGCCCGGGTTGGCGCAATCAGCCCCAGCATTTT.

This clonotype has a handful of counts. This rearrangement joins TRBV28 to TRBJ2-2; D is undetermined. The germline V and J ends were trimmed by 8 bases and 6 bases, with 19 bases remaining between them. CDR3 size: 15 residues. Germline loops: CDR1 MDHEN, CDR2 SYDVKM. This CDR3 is CASRRYTQNAGELFF. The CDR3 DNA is TGTGCCAGCCGGCGATATACCCAAAATGCCGGGGAGCTGTTTTTT.

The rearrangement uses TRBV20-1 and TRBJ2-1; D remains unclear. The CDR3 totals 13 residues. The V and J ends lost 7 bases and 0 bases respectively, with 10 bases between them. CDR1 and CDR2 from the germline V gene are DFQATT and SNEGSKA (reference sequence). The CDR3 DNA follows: TGCAGTGTGGGCGGAAGCTCCTACAATGAGCAGTTCTTC. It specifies CSVGGSSYNEQFF.

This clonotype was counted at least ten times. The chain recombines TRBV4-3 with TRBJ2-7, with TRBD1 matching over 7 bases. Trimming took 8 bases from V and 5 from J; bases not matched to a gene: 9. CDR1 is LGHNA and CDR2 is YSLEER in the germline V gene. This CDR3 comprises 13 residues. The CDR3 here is CASSYDRADEQYF. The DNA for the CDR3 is TGCGCCAGCTCCTATGACAGGGCGGACGAGCAGTACTTC.

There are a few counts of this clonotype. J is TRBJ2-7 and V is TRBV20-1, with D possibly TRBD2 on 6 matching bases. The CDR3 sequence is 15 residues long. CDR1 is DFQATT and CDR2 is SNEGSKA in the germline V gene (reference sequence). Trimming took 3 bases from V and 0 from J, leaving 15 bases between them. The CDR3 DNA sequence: TGCAGTGCTAGTTGGTATTCCGGGGGCTCCTACGAGCAGTACTTC. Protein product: CSASWYSGGSYEQYF.

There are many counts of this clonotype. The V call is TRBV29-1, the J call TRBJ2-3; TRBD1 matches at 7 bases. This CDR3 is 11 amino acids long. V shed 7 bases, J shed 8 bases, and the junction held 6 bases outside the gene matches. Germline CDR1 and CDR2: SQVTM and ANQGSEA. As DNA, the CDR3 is TGCAGCGCCCAGTCAGGGGGTACGCAGTATTTT. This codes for CSAQSGGTQYF.

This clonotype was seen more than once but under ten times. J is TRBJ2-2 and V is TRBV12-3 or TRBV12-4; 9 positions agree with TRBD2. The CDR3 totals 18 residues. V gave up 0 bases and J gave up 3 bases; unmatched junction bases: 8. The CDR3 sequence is CASSLARRLAGYTGELFF. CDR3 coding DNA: TGTGCCAGCAGTTTAGCGCGAAGGCTAGCGGGATACACCGGGGAGCTGTTTTTT.

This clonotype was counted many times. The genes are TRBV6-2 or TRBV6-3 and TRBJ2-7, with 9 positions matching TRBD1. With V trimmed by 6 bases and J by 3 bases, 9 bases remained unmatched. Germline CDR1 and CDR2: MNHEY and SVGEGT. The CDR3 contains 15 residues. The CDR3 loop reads CASSRPGQGIYEQYF. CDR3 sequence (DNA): TGTGCCAGCAGCCGACCGGGACAGGGTATCTACGAGCAGTACTTC.